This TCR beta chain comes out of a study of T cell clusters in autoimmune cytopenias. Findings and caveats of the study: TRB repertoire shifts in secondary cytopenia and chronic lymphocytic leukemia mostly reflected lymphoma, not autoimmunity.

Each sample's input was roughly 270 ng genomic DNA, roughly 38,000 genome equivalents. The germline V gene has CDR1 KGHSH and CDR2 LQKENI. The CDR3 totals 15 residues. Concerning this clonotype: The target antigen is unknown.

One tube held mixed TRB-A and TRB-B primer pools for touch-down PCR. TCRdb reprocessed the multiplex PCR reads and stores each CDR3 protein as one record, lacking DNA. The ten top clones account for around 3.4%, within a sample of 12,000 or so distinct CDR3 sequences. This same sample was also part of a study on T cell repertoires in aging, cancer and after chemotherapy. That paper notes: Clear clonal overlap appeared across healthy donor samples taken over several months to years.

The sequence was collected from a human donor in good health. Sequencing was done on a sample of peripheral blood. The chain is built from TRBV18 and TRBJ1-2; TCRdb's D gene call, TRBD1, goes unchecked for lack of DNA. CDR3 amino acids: CASSPDSLLLYGYTF. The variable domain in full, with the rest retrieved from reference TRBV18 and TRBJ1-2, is NAGVMQNPRHLVRRRGQEARLRCSPMKGHSHVYWYRQLPEEGLKFMVYLQKENIIDESGMPKERFSAEFPKEGPSILRIQQVVRGDSAAYFCASSPDSLLLYGYTFGSGTRLTVV.